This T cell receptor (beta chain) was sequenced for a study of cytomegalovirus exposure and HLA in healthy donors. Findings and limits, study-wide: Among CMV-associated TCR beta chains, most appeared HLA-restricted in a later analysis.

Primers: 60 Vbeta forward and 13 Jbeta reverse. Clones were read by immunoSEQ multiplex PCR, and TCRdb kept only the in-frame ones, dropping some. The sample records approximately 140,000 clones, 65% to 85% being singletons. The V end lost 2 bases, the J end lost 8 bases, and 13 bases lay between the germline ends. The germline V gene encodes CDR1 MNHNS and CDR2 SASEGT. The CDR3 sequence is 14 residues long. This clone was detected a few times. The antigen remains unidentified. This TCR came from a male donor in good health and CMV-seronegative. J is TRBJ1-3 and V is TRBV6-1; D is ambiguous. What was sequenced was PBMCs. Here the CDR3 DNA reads TGTGCCAGCAGTGAATCCCGAACGAGGGACACCATATATTTT. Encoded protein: CASSESRTRDTIYF.